This T cell receptor beta chain was sequenced during a study of CD8+ T cells in alopecia areata (dated by TCRdb to the late 2010s). Context from the whole study: The treated patients, all with moderate-to-severe alopecia areata, were enrolled in an open-label pilot trial of oral tofacitinib given at 5 to 10 mg twice daily. Patients received tofacitinib for 6 to 18 months and were then followed off drug for 6 months to check for delayed response and recurrence. The SALT score, which quantifies the percentage of affected scalp surface area, was used to measure disease severity in treated patients. To study T cell clonal expansion in alopecia areata, the researchers applied high-throughput TCRbeta sequencing to both the C3H/HeJ mouse model and human patients. On the human side, TCRbeta sequencing was run on scalp tissue and on sorted CD4+ and CD8+ peripheral blood T cells from healthy controls and from alopecia areata patients with either patchy or totalis/universalis disease. Biopsies were taken from tofacitinib-treated patients at baseline and again at 4 and 24 weeks into treatment, and several of those patients also had a later scalp biopsy. Scalp clonality was compared across normal scalp (n=4), patchy alopecia areata scalp (n=8), and alopecia totalis/universalis scalp (n=8). The RNA source kit depended on sample type: the PAXgene miRNA kit for fixed scalp, the miRNeasy kit for PBMCs, and the RNeasy kit for mouse skin. TCRbeta CDR3 regions were amplified by immunoSEQ multiplex PCR with 35 Vbeta forward and 13 Jbeta reverse primers.

This clone was seen more than once but under ten times. What this receptor recognizes is not known. Base qualities are not at hand, and no much larger clone is one base apart. Paper-wide results and their limitations: Compared with normal scalp, lesional scalp had higher clonality and more expanded CD8+ clones, particularly in alopecia totalis/universalis, a pattern that suggests antigenic drive. Many expanded lesional clones were found to persist in scalp and blood during tofacitinib treatment, and relapse after treatment cessation may be partly explained by this persistence. Shared TCR sequences between patients were less evident than in mice, which may be partly attributable to HLA diversity in the patient population. Resident alphabeta T cells in normal human skin are also sequenced, complicating scalp TCR repertoire analysis, unlike mouse skin dominated by gammadelta T cells. Tofacitinib significantly decreased scalp clonality and the number of expanded CD8+ clones among the top 100 scalp clones. Because the treated cohort was small and included a single nonresponder, larger studies are needed to assess links between baseline CD8+ expansion and response.

The method behind the library was the immunoSEQ multiplex PCR assay. For TCR sequencing, RNA was extracted from every sample and reverse transcribed into cDNA to serve as template. SuperScript III was used to make first-strand cDNA, primed with a 2:1 mix of oligo-dT and random hexamers. A synthetic immune receptor repertoire was used to assess amplification bias, and residual bias was removed computationally. In the paper's pipeline: After raw reads were preprocessed to remove errors, the CDR3 was defined following IMGT conventions as running from the conserved cysteine to phenylalanine. Clonality was computed by normalizing Shannon entropy by log2 of the number of productive unique TCRs and subtracting the result from 1. Whether scalp clones were CD4 or CD8 was inferred by matching scalp TCRbeta sequences against CD4 and CD8 repertoires sorted from blood. TCRdb took this table from immuneACCESS and kept in-frame rearrangements with V and J called. Such tables lack part of the clones; where checked against another copy, unresolved V genes explain under half of the gap, and the rest is unexplained. The DNA was the basis for D and trimming; V, J and clone size are from that table. This sample comprises 150,000 to 200,000 clones, roughly three fifths of them detected only once. The top ten clonotypes cover 10% to 15% of the sample.

Per the publication, the time point label means: around 22 weeks on oral tofacitinib. The meaning of the sample's treatment or condition label: oral pan-JAK inhibitor, 5-10 mg twice daily. Lesional scalp punch biopsies and peripheral blood were collected from alopecia areata patients. PBMCs were isolated by density centrifugation and stained for CD3, CD4 and CD8, after which CD4+ and CD8+ T cells were sorted on a FACSAria. Its CDR3 holds 16 amino acids, cysteine through phenylalanine. The entry retains the CDR3 DNA only, 48 bases that are in frame from base 1. Looking up the germline V gene yields CDR1 ENHRY and CDR2 SYGVKD. Trimmed from V: 10 bases; trimmed from J: 8 bases; junction bases lacking a gene match: 12.

The source is a human donor with alopecia areata. Specimen: CD8+ T cells sorted from blood, collected at week 24, from a patient treated with tofacitinib. The chain employs TRBV10-3 and TRBJ2-3; TRBD2 agrees with 16 junctional bases. The CDR3 region reads CATFPGLAGGLSTQYF. The nucleotides are TGTGCCACCTTCCCGGGACTAGCGGGGGGGCTCTCTACGCAGTATTTT.